This T cell receptor (beta chain) was obtained from a study of blood T cell repertoires in COVID-19. In the source study's methods: Amplification of reference gene primers provided the estimated nucleated cell counts. The table came from immunoSEQ multiplex PCR; TCRdb's copy has only in-frame clones and leaves some out. Clonal size and the V and J genes are those of that table, whereas D and trimming came from the DNA. The sample lists 150,000 or so clones; 80% were seen once. The length of the CDR3 is 16 residues. Germline values: CDR1 MRHNA, CDR2 SNTAGT. The trim removed 2 bases at V and 4 bases at J, leaving 6 bases unmatched. Assignment of participants to cohorts was predicated upon participant-reported clinical history. Donors in Cohort 3 counted as recovered after two negative PCRs, clearance, or symptom resolution.

This receptor was obtained from a middle-aged man who had recovered from COVID-19. The rearrangement uses TRBV6-4 and TRBJ2-1, with 9 bases that match TRBD2. Sequencing was done on a sample of PBMCs or T cells enriched from blood (not recorded which). This CDR3 reads CASSDPRLAEYNEQFF. The CDR3, as DNA: TGTGCCAGCAGTGACCCTAGACTAGCGGAATACAATGAGCAGTTCTTC.